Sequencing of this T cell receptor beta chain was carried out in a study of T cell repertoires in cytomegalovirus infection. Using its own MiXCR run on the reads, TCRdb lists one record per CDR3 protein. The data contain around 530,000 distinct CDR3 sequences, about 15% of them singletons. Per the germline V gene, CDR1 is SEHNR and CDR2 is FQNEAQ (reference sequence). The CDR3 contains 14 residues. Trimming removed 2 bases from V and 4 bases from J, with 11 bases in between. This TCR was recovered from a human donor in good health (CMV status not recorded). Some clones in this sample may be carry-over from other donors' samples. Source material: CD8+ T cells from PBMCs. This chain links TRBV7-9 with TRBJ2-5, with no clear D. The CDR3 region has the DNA TGTGCCAGCAGCTTAACCCCTATACGAGAGACCCAGTACTTC. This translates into CASSLTPIRETQYF.